This entry lists 24 T cell receptor beta chains sequenced from one sample in a study of blood T cell repertoires in COVID-19 (dated by TCRdb to between 2020 and 2021). The library was made by the immunoSEQ multiplex PCR assay. TCRdb took over this immuneACCESS table, retaining in-frame rearrangements with V and J assigned. Such tables are incomplete; in checked studies, under half of the missing clones stem from an unresolved V gene, and the remainder is unexplained. The sample contains 110,000 to 150,000 clones, over 75% of them found a single time. Of the sample, 35% to 55% is held by the ten largest clones. The sample was peripheral blood. These receptor sequences come from a human donor in a cohort sampled during active COVID-19.

The rearrangement joins TRBV3-1 (or the pseudogene TRBV3-2) to TRBJ2-2; 11 bases agree with TRBD1. This CDR3 has 17 residues. Per germline, CDR1 LGHDT and CDR2 YNNKEL (reference sequence). After removal of 3 bases from V and 5 bases from J, the junction contained 8 bases not matched to a gene. This chain's CDR3 is CASSHTTGTGGTGELFF. The CDR3 DNA is TGTGCCAGCAGCCATACAACCGGGACAGGGGGTACCGGGGAGCTGTTTTTT.

This clone was detected once. The genes are TRBV25-1 and TRBJ2-1; TRBD1 agrees at 8 bases. The CDR3 covers 17 residues. From germline, CDR1 is MGHDK and CDR2 SYGVNS. V shed 8 bases and J 2 bases; nucleotides not matched to a gene: 14. CDR3 coding DNA: TGTGCCAGCGGCGGACAGGGTGTGAACAATCCCTACAATGAGCAGTTCTTC. Translating gives CASGGQGVNNPYNEQFF.

The chain employs TRBV11-2 and TRBJ2-3, with D perhaps matching TRBD2 (6 bases). Deletions cut 1 base from V and 1 base from J, with 6 bases between. Germline CDR1 is SGHAT and CDR2 is FQNNGV. There are 14 residues in the CDR3. CDR3 loop: CASSLASGTDTQYF. CDR3 nucleotides: TGTGCCAGCAGCTTAGCTAGCGGCACAGATACGCAGTATTTT.

The chain recombines TRBV19 with TRBJ2-7; 9 bases match TRBD2. The CDR3 spans 15 residues. Germline V gene sequence: CDR1 LNHDA, CDR2 SQIVND (reference sequence). After removal of 4 bases from V and 6 bases from J, the junction contained 10 bases not matched to a gene. The DNA of the CDR3 is TGTGCCAGTAGTACCCGACGGGGCGGGGGGGCCGAGCAGTACTTC. Protein product: CASSTRRGGGAEQYF.

The chain links TRBV7-8 to TRBJ1-4, with D hard to call. CDR3 length: 17 amino acids. V lost 2 bases, J lost 3 bases, and 16 bases lay in between. Per germline, CDR1 SGHVS and CDR2 FQNEAQ. The CDR3 DNA is TGTGCCAGCAGCTTACGGCCACCCTTGAGGGCTAATGAAAAACTGTTTTTT. Translated: CASSLRPPLRANEKLFF. The full variable domain, in which reference TRBV7-8 and TRBJ1-4 provide the parts outside the CDR3, is GAGVSQSPRYKVAKRGQDVALRCDPISGHVSLFWYQQALGQGPEFLTYFQNEAQLDKSGLPSDRFFAERPEGSVSTLKIQRTQQEDSAVYLCASSLRPPLRANEKLFFGSGTQLSVL.

V and J are TRBV5-1 and TRBJ1-1, with 7 bases identical to TRBD1. With V trimmed by 2 bases and J by 5 bases, 6 bases remained unmatched. The CDR3 totals 14 residues. The germline V gene encodes CDR1 SGHRS and CDR2 YFSETQ. DNA for the CDR3: TGCGCCAGCAGCTTTCAGGACAGGAGGACTGAAGCTTTCTTT. Translating gives CASSFQDRRTEAFF.

The chain has TRBV10-3 and TRBJ2-2; TRBD2 is a possible D gene (5 bases). The V end was cut by 10 bases, the J end by 0 bases, with 12 bases between. Germline CDR1 ENHRY, CDR2 SYGVKD. The CDR3 has 14 residues. This CDR3 reads CATRDYSNTGELFF. CDR3 DNA sequence: TGTGCCACCCGTGACTATTCGAACACCGGGGAGCTGTTTTTT.

In DNA form, the CDR3 reads TGTGCCACCAGCAGAGATAAGGGGACTAGCGGGGGCAAAAACATTCAGTACTTC. It codes for CATSRDKGTSGGKNIQYF. The genes are TRBV15 and TRBJ2-4, with TRBD2 identical over 14 bases. In germline, CDR1 is LNHNV, CDR2 YYDKDF (reference sequence). This CDR3 has 18 amino acids. V trimming: 0 bases; J trimming: 3 bases; junction bases outside the gene matches: 4.

The chain links TRBV20-1 to TRBJ2-1; D not resolved. CDR1 is DFQATT and CDR2 is SNEGSKA in the germline V gene (reference sequence). V lost 3 bases and J lost 6, with 6 bases in between. This CDR3 is 11 amino acids long. Here the CDR3 DNA reads TGCAGTGCTAGGATCGGCAATGAGCAGTTCTTC. Residues: CSARIGNEQFF.

The chain links TRBV6-5 to TRBJ2-2; maybe TRBD2 (6 bases). V was pared by 7 bases and J by 0 bases, with 9 bases between. This CDR3 comprises 14 residues. Germline V gene sequence: CDR1 MNHEY, CDR2 SVGAGI. The CDR3 sequence: CASTAGPNTGELFF. The CDR3 bases are TGTGCCAGCACGGCGGGACCGAACACCGGGGAGCTGTTTTTT.

The genes are TRBV6-2 or TRBV6-3 and TRBJ1-2; D is possibly TRBD1 (6 bases). The V end was cut by 6 bases, the J end by 6 bases, with 14 bases between. There are 13 residues in the CDR3. Germline CDR1 and CDR2: MNHEY and SVGEGT. The CDR3 spells CASSEQGIHGYTF. CDR3 nucleotides: TGTGCCAGCAGCGAACAGGGTATACATGGCTACACCTTC.

This chain uses TRBV11-2 with TRBJ1-4; 7 bases are a match to TRBD1. Trimming removed 5 bases from V and 5 bases from J; junction bases left unmatched: 2. Germline assignment: CDR1 SGHAT and CDR2 FQNNGV. CDR3 length equals 13 residues. In nucleotides, the CDR3 is TGTGCCAGCAGCCTCAGGGGGAATGAAAAACTGTTTTTT. It yields the protein CASSLRGNEKLFF.

This chain joins TRBV29-1 and TRBJ1-2, with no clear D. Germline loops: CDR1 SQVTM, CDR2 ANQGSEA. The V end was cut by 6 bases, the J end by 1 base, with 9 bases between. This CDR3 has 12 amino acids. CDR3 bases: TGCAGCGTCTACAGCCTTAACTATGGCTACACCTTC. This encodes CSVYSLNYGYTF.

This rearrangement joins TRBV5-1 to TRBJ1-2; weak D call: TRBD1 (5 bases). The CDR3 has 14 residues. The V gene's germline CDR1 is SGHRS and CDR2 YFSETQ. Trimming removed 2 bases at V and 1 base at J, with 9 bases between. The CDR3 DNA sequence: TGCGCCAGCAGCTTTGGGCAGGGTAACTATGGCTACACCTTC. This encodes CASSFGQGNYGYTF.

The J gene is TRBJ2-3, the V gene TRBV5-4; possibly TRBD1 for D (5 bases). V lost 0 bases and J lost 8, with 19 bases in between. The CDR3 sequence is 16 residues long. Germline loops: CDR1 SGHNT, CDR2 YYREEE (reference sequence). The CDR3 DNA sequence: TGTGCCAGCAGCTTGGGGACGACAGACGCACAGGTTACGCAGTATTTT. Translation: CASSLGTTDAQVTQYF.

V usage is TRBV5-4 and J usage is TRBJ2-2; TRBD2 is a possible D gene (5 bases). The CDR3 has 14 amino acids. Germline V gives CDR1 SGHNT, CDR2 YYREEE (reference sequence). Trimming pared 4 bases from V and 6 bases from J, leaving 13 bases between. CDR3 nucleotides: TGTGCCAGCAGCCCATTAAGGGAGCCCGGGGAGCTGTTTTTT. The encoded protein is CASSPLREPGELFF. Together with reference TRBV5-4 and TRBJ2-2, the CDR3 gives the full variable domain: ETGVTQSPTHLIKTRGQQVTLRCSSQSGHNTVSWYQQALGQGPQFIFQYYREEENGRGNFPPRFSGLQFPNYSSELNVNALELDDSALYLCASSPLREPGELFFGEGSRLTVL.

V usage is TRBV4-2 and J usage is TRBJ2-1, with D possibly TRBD2 on 6 matching bases. The CDR3 loop spans 15 amino acids. The V and J ends lost 1 base and 2 bases respectively, with 9 bases between them. Germline loops: CDR1 LGHNA, CDR2 YNFKEQ. CDR3 in DNA: TGTGCCAGCAGCCAAGGACTAGGGGCCTACAATGAGCAGTTCTTC. This gives the protein CASSQGLGAYNEQFF.

The CDR3 bases are TGCGCCAGCAGCTTGGCCACTGGACTAGGGGGGGATAATGAGCAGTTCTTC. Its protein product is CASSLATGLGGDNEQFF. This sequence joins TRBV5-1 and TRBJ2-1, with a weak D call TRBD2 (7 bases). The V end was cut by 0 bases, the J end by 7 bases, with 20 bases between. Germline V gene lookup returns CDR1 SGHRS and CDR2 YFSETQ. There are 17 residues in the CDR3.

This clone was picked up one time. A read error may account for a junction end that differs from germline. This chain connects TRBV7-2 to TRBJ2-4; 8 bases map to TRBD1. The CDR3 is made up of 15 amino acids. Germline CDR1 SGHTA, CDR2 FQGNSA. The CDR3 region has the DNA TGTGCCAACAGCCGCAGGGGGCAGGTCAAAAACATTCAGTACTTC. Translation: CANSRRGQVKNIQYF.

V gene TRBV27 combines with J gene TRBJ1-1; D is ambiguous. CDR1 is MNHEY and CDR2 is SMNVEV in the germline V gene (reference sequence). V was shortened by 6 bases and J by 2 bases, with 10 bases between the two germline ends. CDR3 length equals 13 residues. The CDR3: CASSWAGNTEAFF. CDR3 nucleotide sequence: TGTGCCAGCAGCTGGGCGGGTAACACTGAAGCTTTCTTT.

The chain employs TRBV11-2 and TRBJ2-5; 9 bases agree with TRBD2. The ends lost 0 bases at V and 6 bases at J; junction bases unmatched: 17. Per germline, CDR1 SGHAT and CDR2 FQNNGV. The CDR3 has 19 residues. The CDR3 DNA sequence: TGTGCCAGCAGCTTAGATCCTCGGGCGGGAGGGCCGTTGTCGAAGACCCAGTACTTC. As protein: CASSLDPRAGGPLSKTQYF.

The chain combines TRBV5-1 with TRBJ1-5; D remains ambiguous. V lost 1 base and J lost 4, with 6 bases in between. The CDR3 spans 13 residues. Germline CDR1 reads SGHRS; CDR2 reads YFSETQ. The CDR3 protein is CASSLYGNQPQHF. In DNA form, the CDR3 reads TGCGCCAGCAGCTTGTACGGGAATCAGCCCCAGCATTTT. The full variable domain, completed using reference TRBV5-1 and TRBJ1-5, is KAGVTQTPRYLIKTRGQQVTLSCSPISGHRSVSWYQQTPGQGLQFLFEYFSETQRNKGNFPGRFSGRQFSNSRSEMNVSTLELGDSALYLCASSLYGNQPQHFGDGTRLSIL.

This rearrangement joins TRBV19 to TRBJ2-5; TRBD2 matches at 13 bases. V lost 3 bases to trimming and J lost 2 bases; unmatched junction nucleotides: 6. Germline V gene sequence: CDR1 LNHDA, CDR2 SQIVND (reference sequence). The CDR3 is 17 amino acids. CDR3 in DNA: TGTGCCAGTAGTATGACCCTGACTAGCGGGGGGCAAGAGACCCAGTACTTC. Translating it yields CASSMTLTSGGQETQYF.

The chain recombines TRBV6-5 with TRBJ1-1; tentative D call: TRBD1 (5 bases). This CDR3 has 15 residues. Germline lookup yields CDR1 MNHEY and CDR2 SVGAGI. V shed 7 bases and J shed 3 bases, with 18 bases lying between them. CDR3 sequence (DNA): TGTGCCAGCATCACCTCGTGGGGCGGCGACACTGAAGCTTTCTTT. It specifies CASITSWGGDTEAFF.